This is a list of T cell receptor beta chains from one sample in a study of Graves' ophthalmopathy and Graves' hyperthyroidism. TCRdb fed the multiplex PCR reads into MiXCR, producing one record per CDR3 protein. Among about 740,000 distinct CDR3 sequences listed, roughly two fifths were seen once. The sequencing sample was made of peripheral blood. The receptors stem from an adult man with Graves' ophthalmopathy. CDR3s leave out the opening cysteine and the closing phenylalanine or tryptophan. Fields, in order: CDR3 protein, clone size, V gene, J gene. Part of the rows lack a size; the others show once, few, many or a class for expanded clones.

CDR3aa: ATRKPPRSTGGDGYT; abundance: once; v_gene: TRBV24-1; j_gene: TRBJ1-2
CDR3aa: ASMNEGEGEVYEQY; abundance: -; v_gene: TRBV7-9; j_gene: TRBJ2-7
CDR3aa: ASSLVSAQETQY; abundance: -; v_gene: TRBV7-2; j_gene: TRBJ2-5
CDR3aa: ASSLDRGAEAF; abundance: -; v_gene: TRBV5-6; j_gene: TRBJ1-1
CDR3aa: ASSEGPGPQH; abundance: -; v_gene: TRBV2; j_gene: TRBJ1-5
CDR3aa: ASSFGMIDYEQY; abundance: -; v_gene: TRBV2; j_gene: TRBJ2-7
CDR3aa: SASSLSGGGNT; abundance: -; v_gene: TRBV20-1; j_gene: TRBJ1-2
CDR3aa: ASSSQGASGIGGYT; abundance: few; v_gene: TRBV19; j_gene: TRBJ1-2
CDR3aa: ASSFGTSGNSEETQY; abundance: -; v_gene: TRBV11-2; j_gene: TRBJ2-5
CDR3aa: ASSLYGDVNTEAF; abundance: many; v_gene: TRBV7-2; j_gene: TRBJ1-1
CDR3aa: ASSLGGRSYNSPLH; abundance: -; v_gene: TRBV11-2; j_gene: TRBJ1-6
CDR3aa: ASTKTSGGTYEQY; abundance: -; v_gene: TRBV6-5; j_gene: TRBJ2-7
CDR3aa: ASSTPTRTGGFEQY; abundance: -; v_gene: TRBV7-9; j_gene: TRBJ2-7
CDR3aa: SASEGLAGGFSEQY; abundance: few; v_gene: TRBV20-1; j_gene: TRBJ2-7
CDR3aa: SAETDRGTEKLF; abundance: many; v_gene: TRBV29-1; j_gene: TRBJ1-4
CDR3aa: SVCRVSGTEAS; abundance: -; v_gene: TRBV29-1; j_gene: TRBJ1-1
CDR3aa: ASSIIGGNTGELF; abundance: -; v_gene: TRBV6-1; j_gene: TRBJ2-2